What follows are 5 T cell receptor beta chains derived from one specimen sequenced in a study of blood T cell repertoires in COVID-19. Assay: immunoSEQ multiplex PCR; the TCRdb copy retains only in-frame clones and omits some. The sample carries 210,000 or so clones, 83% recorded once. Sequencing was done on a sample of PBMCs or T cells enriched from blood (not recorded which). Every receptor here comes from a woman between 50 and 59 years old who had been exposed to COVID-19.

The rearrangement uses TRBV6-5 and TRBJ2-7; no definite D call. The V end lost 7 bases, the J end lost 0 bases, and 13 bases lay between the germline ends. This CDR3 has 14 amino acids. Germline CDR1 reads MNHEY; CDR2 reads SVGAGI. This chain's CDR3 is CASTSTPSSYEQYF. CDR3 nucleotides: TGTGCCAGCACATCGACTCCGAGCTCCTACGAGCAGTACTTC.

The rearrangement links TRBV5-6 to TRBJ2-1; possibly TRBD2 for D (5 bases). Germline V lookup: CDR1 SGHDT, CDR2 YYEEEE. CDR3 length equals 11 residues. V lost 3 bases and J 13 bases, leaving 11 bases between the germline ends. The CDR3 is CASSSGLPQFF. The CDR3 region has the DNA TGTGCCAGCAGCTCTGGACTTCCCCAGTTCTTC.

The chain is built from TRBV7-2 and TRBJ1-6, with 8 nucleotides matching TRBD1. Germline lookup yields CDR1 SGHTA and CDR2 FQGNSA. This CDR3 has 14 amino acids. With 5 bases clipped from V and 10 bases from J, the junction kept 7 bases outside the gene matches. CDR3 amino acids: CASSPGRGRSPLHF. The CDR3 coding sequence is TGTGCCAGCAGCCCCGGCAGGGGGCGATCACCCCTCCACTTT.

The chain combines TRBV19 with TRBJ1-5, with D perhaps TRBD1 (5 bases). CDR1 and CDR2 (germline): LNHDA, SQIVND (reference sequence). The CDR3 is 14 amino acids. Trimming cost V 7 bases and J 5 bases, with 15 bases left between them. The CDR3 sequence is CASTILPGDQPQHF. The CDR3 region has the DNA TGTGCCAGTACCATCCTGCCGGGGGATCAGCCCCAGCATTTT.

CDR3 sequence: CASSGPERQGVSFGANVLTF. The CDR3 DNA reads as TGTGCCAGCAGCGGCCCTGAGCGACAGGGTGTGAGCTTTGGGGCCAACGTCCTGACTTTC. The genes are TRBV9 and TRBJ2-6; 7 bases map to TRBD1. Germline CDR1 reads SGDLS; CDR2 reads YYNGEE. V lost 3 bases and J lost 3; bases outside the gene matches: 18. The CDR3 sequence is 20 residues long.